One sample yielded the 25 T cell receptor beta chains listed below, sequenced in a study of multiple sclerosis patients with progressive multifocal leukoencephalopathy. TCRdb keeps only in-frame clones here, not all; method: immunoSEQ multiplex PCR. The sample carries fewer than 35,000 clones, roughly nine tenths recorded once. The time point here: time of PML onset. Here the sequenced sample was PBMCs, taken from a patient treated with natalizumab. These receptors all come from a human donor with progressive multifocal leukoencephalopathy.

This clone was seen a few times. The chain has TRBV7-2 and TRBJ2-7, with TRBD2 matching over 7 bases. This CDR3 is 15 amino acids long. Germline V gene sequence: CDR1 SGHTA, CDR2 FQGNSA. V lost 5 bases to trimming and J lost 5 bases; unmatched junction nucleotides: 12. CDR3 sequence reads: CASSPPAGVSHEQYF. CDR3 DNA sequence: TGTGCCAGCAGCCCCCCGGCGGGAGTGTCCCACGAGCAGTACTTC.

The chain combines TRBV9 with TRBJ2-1, with a possible D match to TRBD2 (6 bases). This CDR3 is 19 amino acids long. V shed 5 bases and J shed 0 bases, with 24 bases lying between them. From germline, CDR1 is SGDLS and CDR2 YYNGEE. The CDR3 region has the DNA TGTGCCAGCAGTGGATCCGGGGCTCATCGACTAGGCTCCTACAATGAGCAGTTCTTC. It is translated as CASSGSGAHRLGSYNEQFF.

CDR3 in DNA: TGTGCCAGCAGGATTGATGAAAAACTGTTTTTT. Translating it yields CASRIDEKLFF. This rearrangement joins TRBV25-1 to TRBJ1-4, with unresolved D. The CDR3 runs to 11 residues. Trimming pared 6 bases from V and 6 bases from J, leaving 5 bases between. Germline V gene lookup returns CDR1 MGHDK and CDR2 SYGVNS.

J is TRBJ1-1 and V is TRBV5-4; possibly TRBD1 for D (6 bases). In germline, CDR1 is SGHNT, CDR2 YYREEE (reference sequence). V was pared by 4 bases and J by 1 base, with 17 bases between. The CDR3 sequence is 16 residues long. CDR3 nucleotide sequence: TGTGCCAGCAGCCTTGGGGGGGCGGGGTCGAACACTGAAGCTTTCTTT. Its translation: CASSLGGAGSNTEAFF.

V and J are TRBV7-2 and TRBJ2-1, with 9 bases matching TRBD2. This CDR3 has 16 residues. J was trimmed by 7 bases and V by 1 base; bases with no gene match: 8. The germline gives CDR1 SGHTA, CDR2 FQGNSA. As DNA, the CDR3 is TGTGCCAGCAGCTTAGACATAGCGGGAGTTTCAAATGAGCAGTTCTTC. Translating gives CASSLDIAGVSNEQFF.

This chain connects TRBV7-9 to TRBJ1-1, with D tentatively TRBD1 (5 bases). In germline, CDR1 is SEHNR, CDR2 FQNEAQ (reference sequence). The CDR3 has 14 residues. Trimming took 5 bases from V and 3 from J, leaving 13 bases between them. The CDR3 sequence is CASSLLGGDTEAFF. CDR3 in DNA: TGTGCCAGCAGCCTACTTGGAGGGGACACTGAAGCTTTCTTT. The entire variable domain, with the rest obtained from reference TRBV7-9 and TRBJ1-1, is as follows: DTGVSQNPRHKITKRGQNVTFRCDPISEHNRLYWYRQTLGQGPEFLTYFQNEAQLEKSRLLSDRFSAERPKGSFSTLEIQRTEQGDSAMYLCASSLLGGDTEAFFGQGTRLTVV.

The chain combines TRBV7-9 with TRBJ2-7, with TRBD1 matching over 9 bases. The CDR3 is 15 residues long. The V segment lost 5 bases and the J segment 3 bases; nucleotides outside the gene matches: 8. Germline V lookup: CDR1 SEHNR, CDR2 FQNEAQ (reference sequence). The CDR3 spells CASSIGQGINYEQYF. In nucleotides, the CDR3 is TGTGCCAGCAGCATAGGACAGGGGATCAACTACGAGCAGTACTTC. The full variable domain, completed using reference TRBV7-9 and TRBJ2-7, is DTGVSQNPRHKITKRGQNVTFRCDPISEHNRLYWYRQTLGQGPEFLTYFQNEAQLEKSRLLSDRFSAERPKGSFSTLEIQRTEQGDSAMYLCASSIGQGINYEQYFGPGTRLTVT.

The CDR3 spells CAWTPGGAPYNEQFF. In DNA, the CDR3 is TGTGCCTGGACGCCCGGAGGGGCTCCCTACAATGAGCAGTTCTTC. The chain links TRBV30 to TRBJ2-1, with D maybe TRBD2 (6 bases). The CDR3 sequence is 15 residues long. Trimming stripped 4 bases from V and 2 bases from J, with 15 bases between. CDR1 is GTSNPN and CDR2 is SVGIG in the germline V gene (reference sequence).

This chain links TRBV27 with TRBJ1-1; TRBD1 matches 8 bases. The V segment lost 6 bases and the J segment 1 base; nucleotides outside the gene matches: 10. This CDR3 region has 16 residues. CDR1 and CDR2 from the germline V gene are MNHEY and SMNVEV (reference sequence). In DNA form, the CDR3 reads TGTGCCAGCAGCCAGGGACAGGACTACGGGAACACTGAAGCTTTCTTT. It specifies CASSQGQDYGNTEAFF.

This clone was seen just once. The chain joins TRBV19 to TRBJ1-5; 8 nucleotides match TRBD1. With 6 bases clipped from V and 2 bases from J, the junction kept 6 bases outside the gene matches. Germline V gene lookup returns CDR1 LNHDA and CDR2 SQIVND (reference sequence). The CDR3 has 15 amino acids. CDR3 coding DNA: TGTGCCAGTAGCGACAGGGGTTCGGGCAATCAGCCCCAGCATTTT. This codes for CASSDRGSGNQPQHF.

The rearrangement joins TRBV7-9 to TRBJ2-1; TRBD2 matches 10 bases. The CDR3 spans 16 residues. CDR1 and CDR2 from the germline V gene are SEHNR and FQNEAQ (reference sequence). The trim removed 2 bases at V and 4 bases at J, leaving 5 bases unmatched. The CDR3 nucleotides read TGTGCCAGCAGCTTATTGGGGACTAGCGTGTACAATGAGCAGTTCTTC. This codes for CASSLLGTSVYNEQFF.

A note on this clone: One end of the junction fails to match germline, which may point to a read error. The chain carries TRBV15 and TRBJ2-7, with TRBD1 matching over 11 bases. Germline values: CDR1 LNHNV, CDR2 YYDKDF (reference sequence). This CDR3 is 16 amino acids long. The CDR3 bases are TGTGCCACCAGCGGAGAGACGGGACAGGGGGCCTACGAGCAGTACTTC. Amino acids: CATSGETGQGAYEQYF.

The chain links TRBV6-1 to TRBJ1-2; 9 bases align to TRBD1. The CDR3 contains 13 residues. Per germline, CDR1 MNHNS and CDR2 SASEGT. V trimming: 3 bases; J trimming: 5 bases; junction bases outside the gene matches: 1. The chain's CDR3 is CASSDGQGYGYTF. The CDR3 DNA reads as TGTGCCAGCAGTGACGGACAGGGGTATGGCTACACCTTC.

The chain joins TRBV15 to TRBJ1-2, with D possibly TRBD1 on 5 matching bases. Trimming shortened V by 1 base and J by 6 bases, and 12 bases separated the two germline ends. The CDR3 length is 14 residues. The germline CDR1 and CDR2 sequences are LNHNV and YYDKDF (reference sequence). The CDR3 DNA follows: TGTGCCACCAGCAGAGGGGGAGGGGCAGATGGCTACACCTTC. Translation: CATSRGGGADGYTF.

This clone was detected a few times. The rearrangement joins TRBV6-5 to TRBJ2-3; D ambiguous. The V and J ends lost 2 bases and 5 bases respectively, with 2 bases between them. Germline CDR1 reads MNHEY; CDR2 reads SVGAGI. This CDR3 spans 11 amino acids. CDR3 sequence reads: CASSYKDTQYF. Here the CDR3 DNA reads TGTGCCAGCAGTTACAAAGATACGCAGTATTTT.

The V gene is TRBV5-4, the J gene TRBJ2-1; 12 nucleotides match TRBD2. The CDR3 consists of 17 residues. Germline values: CDR1 SGHNT, CDR2 YYREEE (reference sequence). With V trimmed by 4 bases and J by 7 bases, 12 bases remained unmatched. DNA for the CDR3: TGTGCCAGCAGCCACCAGACTAGCGGGAGTAGGATAAATGAGCAGTTCTTC. The encoded protein is CASSHQTSGSRINEQFF.

This clone was seen once. Within the sample, other DNA sequences also encode this same CDR3. The chain employs TRBV29-1 and TRBJ2-2; 7 nucleotides match TRBD1. The CDR3 totals 15 residues. V was clipped by 1 base and J by 1 base; unmatched bases: 3. Germline V gene lookup returns CDR1 SQVTM and CDR2 ANQGSEA. The CDR3 DNA follows: TGCAGCGTTGAAGGGCACAGGGGGAACACCGGGGAGCTGTTTTTT. Protein sequence: CSVEGHRGNTGELFF.

The genes are TRBV19 and TRBJ1-1; D not certain. Looked up from germline, CDR1 is LNHDA and CDR2 is SQIVND (reference sequence). The CDR3 covers 13 residues. V lost 5 bases and J 3 bases, leaving 10 bases between the germline ends. CDR3 sequence (DNA): TGTGCCAGTAGTGCCGGACGTTACACTGAAGCTTTCTTT. This gives the protein CASSAGRYTEAFF.

The chain links TRBV9 to TRBJ1-2; 8 nucleotides align to TRBD1. Looked up from germline, CDR1 is SGDLS and CDR2 is YYNGEE. This CDR3 has 15 amino acids. The trim removed 3 bases at V and 4 bases at J, leaving 8 bases unmatched. The CDR3 bases are TGTGCCAGCAGCGGTATCCCAGGGGGCGCCTATGGCTACACCTTC. Its translation: CASSGIPGGAYGYTF.

The DNA for the CDR3 is TGTGCCAGCAGTGTCCGTCTCTTGGGCGAGCAGTACTTC. Its protein product is CASSVRLLGEQYF. J is TRBJ2-7 and V is TRBV2, with D unclear. Germline V gene sequence: CDR1 SNHLY, CDR2 FYNNEI. The CDR3 is 13 residues long. V was shortened by 4 bases and J by 6 bases, with 13 bases between the two germline ends. Based on the CDR3 plus reference TRBV2 and TRBJ2-7, the full variable domain is EPEVTQTPSHQVTQMGQEVILRCVPISNHLYFYWYRQILGQKVEFLVSFYNNEISEKSEIFDDQFSVERPDGSNFTLKIRSTKLEDSAMYFCASSVRLLGEQYFGPGTRLTVT.

Details on this clone: Other nucleotide sequences from this sample produce the same CDR3. The chain has TRBV5-1 and TRBJ1-1, with D hard to call. CDR1 and CDR2 (germline): SGHRS, YFSETQ. V was cut by 0 bases and J by 1 base, with 7 bases left in between. The CDR3 length is 14 residues. The CDR3 DNA sequence: TGCGCCAGCAGCTTGGGGACGGCGAACACTGAAGCTTTCTTT. Translated, it gives CASSLGTANTEAFF.

The chain couples TRBV6-6 to TRBJ1-1; D may be TRBD1 (5 bases). CDR3 length: 14 amino acids. Germline V gene sequence: CDR1 MNHNY, CDR2 SVGAGI (reference sequence). Trimming removed 2 bases from V and 1 base from J, with 8 bases in between. DNA of the CDR3: TGTGCCAGCAGTTACCTGACAGAGAACACTGAAGCTTTCTTT. Encoded protein: CASSYLTENTEAFF.

The V call is TRBV25-1, the J call TRBJ1-2; the D gene is possibly TRBD1 (5 bases). CDR1 and CDR2 from the germline V gene are MGHDK and SYGVNS. The germline V and J ends were trimmed by 1 base and 7 bases, with 16 bases remaining between them. This CDR3 region has 15 residues. CDR3 loop: CASSESRVAGGGYTF. In DNA form, the CDR3 reads TGTGCCAGCAGTGAATCTCGGGTGGCCGGGGGTGGCTACACCTTC.

The V gene is TRBV7-8, the J gene TRBJ2-7, with TRBD1 as a possible D gene (6 bases). The CDR3 runs 11 residues. CDR1 SGHVS and CDR2 FQNEAQ come from the germline V gene. V lost 8 bases and J lost 6, with 11 bases in between. The CDR3 region has the DNA TGTGCCAGCTCACAGGGCGTCGAGCAGTACTTC. This codes for CASSQGVEQYF.

This chain links TRBV7-2 with TRBJ2-7; 9 bases are shared with TRBD1. V shed 5 bases and J 1 base; nucleotides not matched to a gene: 3. There are 14 residues in the CDR3. In germline, CDR1 is SGHTA, CDR2 FQGNSA. Here the CDR3 DNA reads TGTGCCAGCAGCCGGACAGGGGAATCCTACGAGCAGTACTTC. Amino acid sequence: CASSRTGESYEQYF.